This T cell receptor beta chain originates from a study of T cells in Graves' hyperthyroidism and ophthalmopathy. Notes on the study in general: In simple terms, a model built on 13 V-J features told ophthalmopathy apart from stable hyperthyroidism. Most thyroid-expanded clonotypes above 0.001 were also found in blood.

It was RNA transcripts that yielded the amplified TCR beta CDR3 regions. Researchers ran a first-round RT-PCR on the TCR CDR3 using the HTBI primer set. Via MiXCR, TCRdb re-called the multiplex PCR reads, giving one row per CDR3 protein. Among hundreds of thousands of distinct CDR3 sequences, roughly 15% were seen once, and the ten largest hold approximately 12%. Between the trimmed V and J ends, which lost 3 bases and 1 base, there was a span of 10 bases. CDR3 length: 15 residues. Germline V gene sequence: CDR1 MNHEY, CDR2 SVGEGT. This clonotype was detected only a few times. Its antigen remains unknown.

The TCR comes from a woman in her forties or fifties with Graves' ophthalmopathy. The sample taken for sequencing was blood. V is TRBV6-2 or TRBV6-3 and J is TRBJ1-5; D ambiguous. The CDR3 protein is CASSYLPISNQPQHF. The CDR3 region has the DNA TGTGCCAGCAGTTATTTGCCGATAAGCAATCAGCCCCAGCATTTT.